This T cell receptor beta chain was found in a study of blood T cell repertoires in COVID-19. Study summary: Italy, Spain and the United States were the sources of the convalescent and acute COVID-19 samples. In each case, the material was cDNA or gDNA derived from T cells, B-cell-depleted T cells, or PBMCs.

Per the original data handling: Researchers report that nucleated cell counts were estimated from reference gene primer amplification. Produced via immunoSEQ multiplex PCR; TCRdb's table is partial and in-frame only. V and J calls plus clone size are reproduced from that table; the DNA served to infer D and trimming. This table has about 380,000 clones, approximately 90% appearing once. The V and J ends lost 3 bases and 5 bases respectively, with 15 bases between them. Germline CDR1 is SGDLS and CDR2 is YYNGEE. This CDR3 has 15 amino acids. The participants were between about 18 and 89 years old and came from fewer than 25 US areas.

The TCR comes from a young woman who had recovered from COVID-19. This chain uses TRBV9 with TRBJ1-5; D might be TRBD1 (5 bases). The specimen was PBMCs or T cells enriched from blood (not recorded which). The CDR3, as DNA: TGTGCCAGCAGCGACGATGGGACTTCGGATCAGCCCCAGCATTTT. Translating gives CASSDDGTSDQPQHF.